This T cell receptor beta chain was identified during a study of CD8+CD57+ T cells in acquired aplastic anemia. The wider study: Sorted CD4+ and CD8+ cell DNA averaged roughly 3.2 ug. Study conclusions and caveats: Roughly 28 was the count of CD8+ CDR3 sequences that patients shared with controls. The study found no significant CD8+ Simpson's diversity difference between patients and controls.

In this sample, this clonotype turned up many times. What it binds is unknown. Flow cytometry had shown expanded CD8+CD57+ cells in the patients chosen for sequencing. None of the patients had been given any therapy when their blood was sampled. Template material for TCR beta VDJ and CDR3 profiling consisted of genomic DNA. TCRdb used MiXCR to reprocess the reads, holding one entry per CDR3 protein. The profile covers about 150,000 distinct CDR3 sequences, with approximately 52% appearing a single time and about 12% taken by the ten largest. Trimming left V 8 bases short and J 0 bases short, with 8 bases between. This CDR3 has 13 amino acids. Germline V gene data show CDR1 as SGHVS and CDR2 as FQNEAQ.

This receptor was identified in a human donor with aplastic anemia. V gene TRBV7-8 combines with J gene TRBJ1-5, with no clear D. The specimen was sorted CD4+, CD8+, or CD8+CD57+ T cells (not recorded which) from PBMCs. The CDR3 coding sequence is TGTGCCAGCGGAACAGTTAGCAATCAGCCCCAGCATTTT. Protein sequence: CASGTVSNQPQHF.